These 27 T cell receptor beta chains came from one sample sequenced in a study of identical twins. TCRdb independently ran MiXCR on the 5' RACE reads; one entry per CDR3 protein. The table has roughly 250,000 distinct CDR3 sequences, over 11% seen once. Specimen: memory (CD45RO+) T cells sorted from blood. These receptors were collected from a woman under 30 in good health.

The chain joins TRBV5-1 to TRBJ2-3; 7 nucleotides line up with TRBD1. CDR3 length: 15 amino acids. V dropped 2 bases and J dropped 5; count of bases not matched to a gene: 8. Germline CDR1 is SGHRS and CDR2 is YFSETQ. In nucleotides, the CDR3 is TGCGCCAGCAGCTTCGGGGACAGCCGGAGAGATACGCAGTATTTT. It translates to CASSFGDSRRDTQYF.

The rearrangement uses TRBV5-6 and TRBJ2-7; D may be TRBD1 (6 bases). The length of the CDR3 is 13 residues. CDR1 is SGHDT and CDR2 is YYEEEE in the germline V gene. With 5 bases removed from V and 6 bases from J, the gap between germline ends came to 15 bases. The CDR3 is CASRPSAGAEQYF. The CDR3 coding sequence is TGTGCCAGCAGACCGTCGGCAGGGGCCGAGCAGTACTTC.

The chain recombines TRBV5-1 with TRBJ1-6; D is uncertain. Germline V gene data show CDR1 as SGHRS and CDR2 as YFSETQ. The V end was cut by 3 bases, the J end by 9 bases, with 19 bases between. The CDR3 runs to 16 residues. The CDR3 coding sequence is TGCGCCAGCAGCTACCAAGGAAGGGAAATTGGTTCACCCCTCCACTTT. It specifies CASSYQGREIGSPLHF.

The gene calls are TRBV11-2 and TRBJ2-7, with 7 bases identical to TRBD2. V lost 5 bases and J lost 5; bases outside the gene matches: 9. The CDR3 consists of 14 residues. The germline V gene has CDR1 SGHAT and CDR2 FQNNGV. CDR3 DNA: TGTGCCAGCAGCATCTATCAGACTAGCCACGAGCAGTACTTC. Protein sequence: CASSIYQTSHEQYF.

This clonotype came up a few times. The chain carries TRBV7-9 and TRBJ2-7, with TRBD2 identical over 8 bases. The germline V gene encodes CDR1 SEHNR and CDR2 FQNEAQ (reference sequence). This CDR3 spans 16 amino acids. The trim removed 5 bases at V and 0 bases at J, leaving 9 bases unmatched. For the CDR3, the DNA is TGTGCCAGCAGCCATACGGGGGGGCGAAGCTCCTACGAGCAGTACTTC. It yields the protein CASSHTGGRSSYEQYF.

The V gene is TRBV10-3, the J gene TRBJ2-5; 12 bases fit TRBD2. J gave up 1 base and V 11 bases, and 11 bases lay outside the gene matches. The CDR3 has 16 residues. Germline loops: CDR1 ENHRY, CDR2 SYGVKD. The CDR3 region is CASKPGLAGSQETQYF. DNA for the CDR3: TGTGCCTCGAAACCGGGACTAGCGGGCTCCCAAGAGACCCAGTACTTC.

This clonotype appeared many times. V is TRBV20-1 and J is TRBJ2-7, with 7 bases matching TRBD2. There are 13 residues in the CDR3. Germline CDR1 and CDR2: DFQATT and SNEGSKA (reference sequence). The ends lost 3 bases at V and 3 bases at J; junction bases unmatched: 5. Here the CDR3 DNA reads TGCAGTGCTAGTCAGGGAGGGAACTACGAGCAGTACTTC. It specifies CSASQGGNYEQYF.

This clonotype was found a few times. This rearrangement joins TRBV5-1 to TRBJ2-2; 7 bases are shared with TRBD1. This CDR3 region has 15 residues. V lost 4 bases to trimming and J lost 1 base; unmatched junction nucleotides: 4. CDR1 and CDR2 (germline): SGHRS, YFSETQ. The CDR3 bases are TGCGCCAGCAGCGACAGGACAGGGAACACCGGGGAGCTGTTTTTT. This sequence encodes CASSDRTGNTGELFF.

CDR3 coding DNA: TGCGCCAGCAGCCAGACAGGAAACACCGGGGAGCTGTTTTTT. This encodes CASSQTGNTGELFF. V is TRBV5-1 and J is TRBJ2-2; D perhaps matches TRBD1 (6 bases). With 4 bases removed from V and 2 bases from J, the gap between germline ends came to 9 bases. Germline V CDR1 and CDR2: SGHRS, YFSETQ. CDR3 length: 14 amino acids.

The table lists this clonotype with a few counts. This sequence joins TRBV5-5 and TRBJ2-3; TRBD2 matches 7 bases. V was pared by 0 bases and J by 7 bases, with 8 bases of the junction left unmatched. The CDR3 spans 15 residues. Germline CDR1 reads SGHKS; CDR2 reads YYEKEE (reference sequence). The CDR3 reads CASSLEGLADNTQYF. The CDR3 DNA is TGTGCCAGCAGCTTGGAAGGGCTAGCGGACAATACGCAGTATTTT.

The chain joins TRBV12-3 or TRBV12-4 to TRBJ1-6; D gene unclear. The CDR3 is 13 residues long. Trimming shortened V by 5 bases and J by 11 bases, and 13 bases separated the two germline ends. The DNA of the CDR3 is TGTGCCAGCAGTCCGGGATCGGCGGCACCCCTCCACTTT. This translates into CASSPGSAAPLHF.

This clonotype was observed a handful of times. The V gene is TRBV18, the J gene TRBJ2-7; either TRBD1 or TRBD2 may fit D (5 bases each). Germline V gene lookup returns CDR1 KGHSH and CDR2 LQKENI. The CDR3 is 15 amino acids. V lost 3 bases, J lost 2 bases, and 14 bases lay in between. The CDR3 DNA is TGTGCCAGCTCACCGGCCCGGGACGGCACCTACGAGCAGTACTTC. It is translated as CASSPARDGTYEQYF.

CDR3 sequence: CSVRTGTSSREQFF. DNA for the CDR3: TGCAGCGTACGAACCGGGACTAGCTCACGGGAGCAGTTCTTC. The chain recombines TRBV29-1 with TRBJ2-1, with TRBD2 matching over 9 bases. V shed 6 bases, J shed 10 bases, and the junction held 13 bases outside the gene matches. CDR1 is SQVTM, CDR2 ANQGSEA, per germline. This CDR3 comprises 14 residues.

The sample holds a few counts of this clonotype. The chain joins TRBV20-1 to TRBJ2-5; D not resolved. There are 14 residues in the CDR3. From germline, CDR1 is DFQATT and CDR2 SNEGSKA (reference sequence). Trimming took 0 bases from V and 1 from J, leaving 9 bases between them. The DNA for the CDR3 is TGCAGTGCTAGAGATGGCCAGACCCAAGAGACCCAGTACTTC. It yields the protein CSARDGQTQETQYF.

The chain employs TRBV6-2 or TRBV6-3 and TRBJ2-1; 13 positions agree with TRBD2. Germline CDR1 reads MNHEY; CDR2 reads SVGEGT. The CDR3 contains 14 residues. V trimming: 5 bases; J trimming: 11 bases; junction bases outside the gene matches: 6. The chain's CDR3 is CASSPTSGGAQQFF. DNA of the CDR3: TGTGCCAGCAGTCCCACTAGCGGGGGGGCCCAGCAGTTCTTC.

The chain employs TRBV5-1 and TRBJ1-2; D is unresolved. This CDR3 is 13 amino acids long. CDR1 and CDR2 from the germline V gene are SGHRS and YFSETQ. The germline V and J ends were trimmed by 0 bases and 6 bases, with 9 bases remaining between them. The CDR3 loop is CASSLVPGDGYTF. The CDR3 coding sequence is TGCGCCAGCAGCTTGGTACCCGGGGATGGCTACACCTTC.

The J gene is TRBJ2-2, the V gene TRBV29-1; 10 bases fit TRBD2. J gave up 4 bases and V 4 bases, and 12 bases lay outside the gene matches. Germline CDR1 reads SQVTM; CDR2 reads ANQGSEA. The CDR3 covers 17 residues. Written as DNA, the CDR3 is TGCAGCGTTGGCTACCTAGCGGGGGTACTCGGCACCGGGGAGCTGTTTTTT. It is translated as CSVGYLAGVLGTGELFF.

CDR3 nucleotides: TGTGCCAGCAGCTTTTCGGCAGGCTACAATGAGCAGTTCTTC. Protein product: CASSFSAGYNEQFF. This sequence joins TRBV5-6 and TRBJ2-1; unclear D gene. The CDR3 consists of 14 residues. V was clipped by 2 bases and J by 3 bases, with 9 bases between them. CDR1 is SGHDT, CDR2 YYEEEE, per germline.

The table lists this clonotype with many counts. The chain has TRBV12-3 or TRBV12-4 and TRBJ2-1, with TRBD1 matching 12 bases. The CDR3 spans 16 residues. With V trimmed by 6 bases and J by 12 bases, 15 bases remained unmatched. The CDR3 DNA reads as TGTGCCAGCAGCAATGGTCCGGGACAGGGGGCAGGCGGGCAGTTCTTC. Its translation is CASSNGPGQGAGGQFF.

This clonotype was recorded many times. This chain joins TRBV7-8 and TRBJ1-1, with D possibly TRBD1 on 5 matching bases. The V end was cut by 3 bases, the J end by 1 base, with 15 bases between. CDR3 length equals 16 residues. Germline CDR1 SGHVS, CDR2 FQNEAQ. CDR3 DNA sequence: TGTGCCAGCAGCTTCGGGACCCGGGGGGGGAACACTGAAGCTTTCTTT. It yields the protein CASSFGTRGGNTEAFF.

The CDR3 is CASSSPGQGNTDTQYF. CDR3 DNA: TGTGCCAGCAGCTCGCCCGGACAGGGCAACACAGATACGCAGTATTTT. This chain joins TRBV7-6 and TRBJ2-3; TRBD1 matches at 8 bases. CDR3 size: 16 residues. Trimming at V came to 4 bases and at J to 2 bases, leaving 8 bases not matched to a gene. The germline V gene has CDR1 SGHVS and CDR2 FNYEAQ.

The table lists this clonotype with a few counts. The V and J genes are TRBV20-1 and TRBJ2-5, with 8 bases that match TRBD2. Germline lookup yields CDR1 DFQATT and CDR2 SNEGSKA (reference sequence). The J segment lost 1 base and the V segment lost 6 bases, leaving 7 bases of the junction unmatched. CDR3 length: 14 amino acids. The CDR3 region has the DNA TGCAGTGCCGGGAGGGTGGCCAGCCAAGAGACCCAGTACTTC. Its translation is CSAGRVASQETQYF.

This sequence joins TRBV30 and TRBJ1-5; D is uncertain. The CDR3 is 13 amino acids. V was pared by 0 bases and J by 1 base, with 4 bases between. Per germline, CDR1 GTSNPN and CDR2 SVGIG (reference sequence). The CDR3, as DNA: TGTGCCTGGAGTGTCCAGAGCAATCAGCCCCAGCATTTT. The encoded protein is CAWSVQSNQPQHF.

This clonotype was counted only a few times. The chain is built from TRBV29-1 and TRBJ1-1; TRBD1 agrees at 7 bases. This CDR3 region has 13 residues. Germline CDR1 SQVTM, CDR2 ANQGSEA. Trimming removed 4 bases from V and 4 bases from J; junction bases left unmatched: 6. The CDR3 DNA reads as TGCAGCGTTGGGAGGGGGCGAGGCACTGAAGCTTTCTTT. Its translation is CSVGRGRGTEAFF.

This clonotype was detected a few times. The chain combines TRBV6-2 or TRBV6-3 with TRBJ1-5; 9 nucleotides match TRBD1. In germline, CDR1 is MNHEY, CDR2 SVGEGT. J gave up 9 bases and V 0 bases, and 9 bases lay outside the gene matches. The CDR3 runs to 16 residues. CDR3 coding DNA: TGTGCCAGCAGTTACTCCCCGGGACAGGGTAGCGGGCCCCAGCATTTT. Encoded protein: CASSYSPGQGSGPQHF.

The sample holds a few counts of this clonotype. This chain links TRBV6-6 with TRBJ2-7; D is possibly TRBD2 (5 bases). The V and J ends lost 5 bases and 4 bases respectively, with 12 bases between them. The CDR3 loop spans 13 amino acids. The germline CDR1 and CDR2 sequences are MNHNY and SVGAGI (reference sequence). CDR3 residues: CASSRPEVYEQYF. As DNA, the CDR3 is TGTGCCAGCAGTAGACCGGAGGTTTACGAGCAGTACTTC.

This clonotype has ten or more counts. The V call is TRBV12-3 or TRBV12-4, the J call TRBJ2-2; 8 bases are a match to TRBD2. The ends lost 1 base at V and 4 bases at J; junction bases unmatched: 5. CDR3 size: 16 residues. CDR3 nucleotide sequence: TGTGCCAGCAGTTTAGGTCTAGCGGGCCCCACCGGGGAGCTGTTTTTT. Translating gives CASSLGLAGPTGELFF.